The clone carrying this T cell receptor (beta chain) was recorded a few times. Its specificity is not known. Mismatch with germline at one junction end may stem from a read error. This entry comes from a study of beta chain features in type 1 diabetes. The overall study: Healthy donors resembled patients in age, gender and cell yields.

Purity (above 95%) was reached by all sorted populations. Germline CDR1 and CDR2: SSHAT and FNYEAQ (reference sequence). There are 13 residues in the CDR3. The investigators reverse transcribed all of the isolated RNA, so they sequenced expressed TCRB transcripts. Measured with immunoSEQ multiplex PCR; TCRdb has only the in-frame clones, and not every one. The data contain 300,000 to 350,000 clones, 9.3% of them singletons. Whole-study findings and limits: TCRB CDR3 length was moderately but significantly reduced in all four CD4+ subsets of Type 1 diabetes patients. Type 1 diabetes patients had fewer VDJ junction insertions and more deletions. HLA effects on TCRB rearrangement stayed unresolved here.

The sequence came from a man aged 30 to 39 with type 1 diabetes. The rearrangement uses TRBV7-7 and TRBJ2-5, with 9 bases aligning to TRBD1. The material sequenced was central memory CD4+ T cells from blood. The CDR3 loop reads CASSRGQGGTQYF. The CDR3 region has the DNA TGTGCTAGCAGCCGGGGACAGGGCGGGACCCAGTACTTC.